This TCR beta chain was retrieved from a study of stem cell transplantation in POMP-related autoinflammatory disease. V lost 7 bases to trimming and J lost 1 base; unmatched junction nucleotides: 5. The CDR3 extends over 14 amino acids. Germline V CDR1 and CDR2: SNHLY, FYNNEI. Details on this clone: Its target is unknown.

The study, taken as a whole, reports: A trend toward lower repertoire diversity and greater clonality appeared in every analyzed T-cell subset of PRAID patients.

Data came from immunoSEQ multiplex PCR; TCRdb stores just in-frame clones and leaves some out. The sample has 25,000 to 40,000 clones, 80% to 90% seen once. The sequence derives from a human donor with POMP-related autoinflammation and immune dysregulation (PRAID). The sequences come from CD4+ T cells from PBMCs, collected before stem cell transplantation. The genes are TRBV2 and TRBJ2-7, with 9 positions matching TRBD1. CDR3 region: CASNPGQGSYEQYF. CDR3 bases: TGTGCCAGCAACCCCGGACAGGGGTCCTACGAGCAGTACTTC.